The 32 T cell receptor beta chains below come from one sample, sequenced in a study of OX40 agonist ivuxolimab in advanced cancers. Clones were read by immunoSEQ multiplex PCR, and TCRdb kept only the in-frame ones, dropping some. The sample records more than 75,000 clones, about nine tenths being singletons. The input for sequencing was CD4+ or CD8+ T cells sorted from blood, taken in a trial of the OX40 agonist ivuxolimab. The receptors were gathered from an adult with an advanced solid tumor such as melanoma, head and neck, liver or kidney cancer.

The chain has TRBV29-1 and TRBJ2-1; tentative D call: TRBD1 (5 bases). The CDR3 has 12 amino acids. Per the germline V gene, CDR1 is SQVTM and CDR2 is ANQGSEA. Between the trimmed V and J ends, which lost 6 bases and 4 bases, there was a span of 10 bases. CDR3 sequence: CSVSTAYNEQFF. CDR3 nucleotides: TGCAGCGTGTCGACAGCTTACAATGAGCAGTTCTTC.

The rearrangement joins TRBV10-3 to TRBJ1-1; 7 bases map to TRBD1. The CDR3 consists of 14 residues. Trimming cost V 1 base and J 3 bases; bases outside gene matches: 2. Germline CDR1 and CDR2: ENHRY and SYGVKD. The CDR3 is CAISELGGHTEAFF. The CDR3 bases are TGTGCCATCAGTGAGTTAGGGGGCCACACTGAAGCTTTCTTT.

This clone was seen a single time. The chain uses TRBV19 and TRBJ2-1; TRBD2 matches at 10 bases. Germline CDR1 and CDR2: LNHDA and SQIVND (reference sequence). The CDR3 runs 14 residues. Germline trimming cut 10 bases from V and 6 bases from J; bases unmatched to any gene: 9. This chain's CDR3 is CAIPGTSERNEQFF. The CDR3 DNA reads TGTGCCATCCCTGGGACTAGCGAACGCAATGAGCAGTTCTTC.

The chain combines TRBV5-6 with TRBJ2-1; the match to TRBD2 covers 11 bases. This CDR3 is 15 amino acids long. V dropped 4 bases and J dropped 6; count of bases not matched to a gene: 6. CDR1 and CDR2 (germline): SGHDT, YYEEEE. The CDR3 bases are TGTGCCAGCAGCACCTTAGCGGGGGGGCGCAATGAGCAGTTCTTC. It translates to CASSTLAGGRNEQFF.

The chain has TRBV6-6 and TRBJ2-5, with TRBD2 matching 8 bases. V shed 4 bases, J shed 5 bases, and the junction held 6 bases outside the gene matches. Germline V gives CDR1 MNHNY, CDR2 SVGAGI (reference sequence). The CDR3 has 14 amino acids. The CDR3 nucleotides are TGTGCCAGCAGTTCCGCGGGAGGCTGGGAGACCCAGTACTTC. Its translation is CASSSAGGWETQYF.

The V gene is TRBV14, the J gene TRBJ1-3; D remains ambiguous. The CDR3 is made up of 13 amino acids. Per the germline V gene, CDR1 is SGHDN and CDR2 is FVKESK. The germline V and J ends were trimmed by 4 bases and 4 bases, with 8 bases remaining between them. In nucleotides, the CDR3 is TGTGCCAGCAGCCGAGAGATAGGAAACACCATATATTTT. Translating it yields CASSREIGNTIYF.

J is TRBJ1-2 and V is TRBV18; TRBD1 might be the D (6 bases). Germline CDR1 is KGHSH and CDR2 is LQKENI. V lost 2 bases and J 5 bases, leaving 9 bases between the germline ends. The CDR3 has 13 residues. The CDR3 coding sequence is TGTGCCAGCTCACCAGGGGGCGGTTATGGCTACACCTTC. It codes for CASSPGGGYGYTF. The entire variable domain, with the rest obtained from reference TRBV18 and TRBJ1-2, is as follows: NAGVMQNPRHLVRRRGQEARLRCSPMKGHSHVYWYRQLPEEGLKFMVYLQKENIIDESGMPKERFSAEFPKEGPSILRIQQVVRGDSAAYFCASSPGGGYGYTFGSGTRLTVV.

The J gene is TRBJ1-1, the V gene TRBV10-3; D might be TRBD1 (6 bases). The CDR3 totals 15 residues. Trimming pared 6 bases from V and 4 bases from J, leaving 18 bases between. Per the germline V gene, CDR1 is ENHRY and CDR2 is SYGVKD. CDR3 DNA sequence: TGTGCCATCAGCGCGCAGACAGGCCCCTTCACTGAAGCTTTCTTT. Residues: CAISAQTGPFTEAFF.

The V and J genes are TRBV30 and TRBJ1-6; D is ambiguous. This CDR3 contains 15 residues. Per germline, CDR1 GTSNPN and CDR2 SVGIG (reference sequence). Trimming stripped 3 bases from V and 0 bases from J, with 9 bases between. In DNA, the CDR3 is TGTGCCTGGAGCCCTCGGAGCTCCTATAATTCACCCCTCCACTTT. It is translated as CAWSPRSSYNSPLHF.

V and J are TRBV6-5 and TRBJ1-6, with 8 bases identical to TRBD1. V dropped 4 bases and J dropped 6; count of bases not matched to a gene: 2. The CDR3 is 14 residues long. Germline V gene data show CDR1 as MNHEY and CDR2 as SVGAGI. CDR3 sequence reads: CASSLDRGNSPLHF. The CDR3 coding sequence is TGTGCCAGCAGTTTAGACAGGGGTAATTCACCCCTCCACTTT.

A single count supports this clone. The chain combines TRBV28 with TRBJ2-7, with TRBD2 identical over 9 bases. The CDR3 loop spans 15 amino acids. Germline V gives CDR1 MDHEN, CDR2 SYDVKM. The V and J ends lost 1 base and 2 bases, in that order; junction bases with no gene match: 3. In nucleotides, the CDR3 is TGTGCCAGCAGTTTATTAGCGGGGGCAACCTACGAGCAGTACTTC. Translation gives CASSLLAGATYEQYF.

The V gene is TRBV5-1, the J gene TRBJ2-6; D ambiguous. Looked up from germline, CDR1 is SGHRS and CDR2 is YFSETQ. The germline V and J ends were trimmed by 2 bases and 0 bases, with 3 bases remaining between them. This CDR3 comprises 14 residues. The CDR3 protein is CASSFTSGANVLTF. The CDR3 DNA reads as TGCGCCAGCAGCTTCACCTCTGGGGCCAACGTCCTGACTTTC. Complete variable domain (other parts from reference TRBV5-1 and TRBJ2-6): KAGVTQTPRYLIKTRGQQVTLSCSPISGHRSVSWYQQTPGQGLQFLFEYFSETQRNKGNFPGRFSGRQFSNSRSEMNVSTLELGDSALYLCASSFTSGANVLTFGAGSRLTVL.

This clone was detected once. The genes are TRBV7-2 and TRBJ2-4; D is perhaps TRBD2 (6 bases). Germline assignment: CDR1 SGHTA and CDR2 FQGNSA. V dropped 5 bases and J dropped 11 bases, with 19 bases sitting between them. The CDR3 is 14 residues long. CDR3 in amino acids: CASSLREAGGVQYF. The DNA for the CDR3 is TGTGCCAGCAGCCTTAGGGAGGCCGGGGGTGTTCAGTACTTC.

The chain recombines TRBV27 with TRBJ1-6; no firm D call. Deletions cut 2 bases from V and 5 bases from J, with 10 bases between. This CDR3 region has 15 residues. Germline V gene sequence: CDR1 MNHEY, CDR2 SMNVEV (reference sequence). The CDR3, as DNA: TGTGCCAGCAGTTTAAAGGGAAGGGATAATTCACCCCTCCACTTT. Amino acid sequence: CASSLKGRDNSPLHF.

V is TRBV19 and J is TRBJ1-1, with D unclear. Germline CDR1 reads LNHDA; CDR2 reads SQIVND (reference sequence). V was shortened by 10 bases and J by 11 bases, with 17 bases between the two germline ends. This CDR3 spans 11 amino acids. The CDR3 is CATLERWEAFF. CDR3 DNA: TGTGCCACCCTGGAACGGTGGGAGGCTTTCTTT.

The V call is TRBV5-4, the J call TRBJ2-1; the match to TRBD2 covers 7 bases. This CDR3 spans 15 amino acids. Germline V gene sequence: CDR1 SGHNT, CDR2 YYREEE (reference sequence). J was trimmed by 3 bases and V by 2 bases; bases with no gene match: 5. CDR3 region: CASSFKSSGYNEQFF. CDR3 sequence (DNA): TGTGCCAGCAGCTTCAAATCTAGCGGCTACAATGAGCAGTTCTTC.

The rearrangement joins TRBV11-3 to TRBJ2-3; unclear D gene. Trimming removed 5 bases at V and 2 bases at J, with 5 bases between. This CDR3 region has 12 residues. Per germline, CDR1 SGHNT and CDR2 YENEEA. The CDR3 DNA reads TGTGCCAGCAGCACACACACAGATACGCAGTATTTT. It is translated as CASSTHTDTQYF.

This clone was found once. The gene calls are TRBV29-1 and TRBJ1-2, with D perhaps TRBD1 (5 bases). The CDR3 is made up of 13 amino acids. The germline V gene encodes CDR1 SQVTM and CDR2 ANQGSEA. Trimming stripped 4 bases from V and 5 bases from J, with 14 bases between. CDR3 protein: CSVATQAYYGYTF. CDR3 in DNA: TGCAGCGTTGCAACACAGGCCTATTATGGCTACACCTTC.

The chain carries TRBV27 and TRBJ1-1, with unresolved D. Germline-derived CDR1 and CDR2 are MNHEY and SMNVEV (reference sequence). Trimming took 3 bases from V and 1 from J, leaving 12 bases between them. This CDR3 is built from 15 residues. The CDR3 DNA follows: TGTGCCAGCAGTTTGTGGGCAGGACCGAACACTGAAGCTTTCTTT. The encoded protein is CASSLWAGPNTEAFF.

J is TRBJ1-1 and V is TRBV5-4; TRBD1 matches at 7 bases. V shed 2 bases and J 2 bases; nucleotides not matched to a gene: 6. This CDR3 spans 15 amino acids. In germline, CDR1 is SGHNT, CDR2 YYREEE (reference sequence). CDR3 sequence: CASSFWDRVNTEAFF. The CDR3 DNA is TGTGCCAGCAGCTTTTGGGACAGAGTCAACACTGAAGCTTTCTTT.

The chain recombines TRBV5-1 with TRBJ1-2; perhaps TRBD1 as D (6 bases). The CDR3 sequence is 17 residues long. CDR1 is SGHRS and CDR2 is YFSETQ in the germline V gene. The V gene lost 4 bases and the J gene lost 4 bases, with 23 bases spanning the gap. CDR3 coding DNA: TGCGCCAGCAGCCCCTACCCTTCCATACAGGGCGGCTATGGCTACACCTTC. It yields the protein CASSPYPSIQGGYGYTF.

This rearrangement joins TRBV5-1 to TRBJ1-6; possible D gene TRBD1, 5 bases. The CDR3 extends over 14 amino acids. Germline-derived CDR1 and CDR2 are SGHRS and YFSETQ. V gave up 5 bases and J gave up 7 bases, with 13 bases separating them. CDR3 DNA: TGCGCCAGCAGTCTGGGGGGGTCGAATTCACCCCTCCACTTT. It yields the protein CASSLGGSNSPLHF.

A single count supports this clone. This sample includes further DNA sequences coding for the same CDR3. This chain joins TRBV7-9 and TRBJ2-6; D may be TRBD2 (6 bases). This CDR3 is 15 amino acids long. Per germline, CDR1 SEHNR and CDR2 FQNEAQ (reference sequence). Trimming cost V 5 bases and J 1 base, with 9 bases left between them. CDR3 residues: CASSPGGSGANVLTF. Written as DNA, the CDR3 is TGTGCCAGCAGCCCTGGGGGGTCTGGGGCCAACGTCCTGACTTTC.

The chain's CDR3 is CASRGPPPNNEQFF. The CDR3 DNA follows: TGTGCCAGCAGGGGACCTCCTCCTAACAATGAGCAGTTCTTC. The chain is built from TRBV5-4 and TRBJ2-1, with D perhaps matching TRBD1 or TRBD2 (5 bases each). V shed 5 bases and J shed 5 bases, with 14 bases lying between them. The germline V gene has CDR1 SGHNT and CDR2 YYREEE (reference sequence). The CDR3 length is 14 residues.

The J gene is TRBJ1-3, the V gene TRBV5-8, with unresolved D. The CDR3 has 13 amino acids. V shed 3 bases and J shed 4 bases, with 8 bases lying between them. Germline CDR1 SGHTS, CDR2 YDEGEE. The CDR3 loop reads CASSWAPGNTIYF. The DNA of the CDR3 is TGTGCCAGCAGCTGGGCACCCGGAAACACCATATATTTT.

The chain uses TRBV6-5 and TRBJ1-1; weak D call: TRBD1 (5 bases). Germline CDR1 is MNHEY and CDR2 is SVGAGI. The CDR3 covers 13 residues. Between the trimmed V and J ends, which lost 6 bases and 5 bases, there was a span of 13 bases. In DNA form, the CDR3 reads TGTGCCAGCAGGGAGACGGGGGGGACTGAAGCTTTCTTT. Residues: CASRETGGTEAFF.

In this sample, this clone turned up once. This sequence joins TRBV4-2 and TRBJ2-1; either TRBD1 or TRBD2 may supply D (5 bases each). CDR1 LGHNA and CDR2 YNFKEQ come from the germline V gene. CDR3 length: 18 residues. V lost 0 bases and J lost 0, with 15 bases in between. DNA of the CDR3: TGTGCCAGCAGCCAAGATAAGGGACGGATGAGCTCCTACAATGAGCAGTTCTTC. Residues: CASSQDKGRMSSYNEQFF.

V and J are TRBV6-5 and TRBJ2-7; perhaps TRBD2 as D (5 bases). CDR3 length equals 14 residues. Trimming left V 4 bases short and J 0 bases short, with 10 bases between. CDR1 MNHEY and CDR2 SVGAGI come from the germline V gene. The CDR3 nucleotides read TGTGCCAGCAGTTCTCCGGGGAGCTCCTACGAGCAGTACTTC. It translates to CASSSPGSSYEQYF.

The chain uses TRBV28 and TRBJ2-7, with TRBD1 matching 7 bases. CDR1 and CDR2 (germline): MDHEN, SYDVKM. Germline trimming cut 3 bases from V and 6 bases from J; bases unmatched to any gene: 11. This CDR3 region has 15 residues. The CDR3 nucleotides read TGTGCCAGCAGTTTCATCGTAGGACAGGTCGGCGAGCAGTACTTC. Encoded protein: CASSFIVGQVGEQYF.

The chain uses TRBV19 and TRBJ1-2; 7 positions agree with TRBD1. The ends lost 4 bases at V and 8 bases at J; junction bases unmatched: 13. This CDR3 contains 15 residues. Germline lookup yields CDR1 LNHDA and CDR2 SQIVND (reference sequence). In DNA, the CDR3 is TGTGCCAGTAGTACCCGGGACAGTCACCTCGGCGGCTACACCTTC. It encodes CASSTRDSHLGGYTF.

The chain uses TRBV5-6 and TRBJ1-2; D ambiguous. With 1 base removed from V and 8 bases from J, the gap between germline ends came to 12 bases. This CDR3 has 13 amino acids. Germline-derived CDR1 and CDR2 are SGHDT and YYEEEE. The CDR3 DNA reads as TGTGCCAGCAGCTTGTTTACGGCACGCGGCTACACCTTC. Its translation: CASSLFTARGYTF.

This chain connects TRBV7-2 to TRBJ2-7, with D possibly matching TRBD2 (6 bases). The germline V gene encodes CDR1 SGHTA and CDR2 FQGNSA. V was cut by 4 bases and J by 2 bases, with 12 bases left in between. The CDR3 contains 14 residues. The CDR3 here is CASSSGLKPYEQYF. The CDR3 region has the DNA TGTGCCAGCAGCTCGGGACTCAAGCCCTACGAGCAGTACTTC.